The clone carrying this T cell receptor beta chain was detected a few times. Antigen: not known. The data were taken from a study of vaccination and CD4 T cells after COVID-19. The study sequenced cultured CD4+ T cell DNA using the Oncomine TCR Beta short-read assay. The source of extracted genomic DNA was cultured CD4+ T cells. MiXCR, applied by TCRdb to the PCR reads, yields one record per CDR3 protein. The sample yields under 20,000 distinct CDR3 sequences, 39% seen once. Stated treatment: approximately 11-day PBMC culture with coronavirus spike peptide pools or control peptides (ViraFEST assay). Per the germline V gene, CDR1 is MNHEY and CDR2 is SVGEGT. The CDR3 has 17 residues. The V and J ends lost 5 bases and 5 bases respectively, with 24 bases between them.

The J gene is TRBJ1-1, the V gene TRBV6-2 or TRBV6-3, with D maybe TRBD1 (6 bases). Sequences were derived from CD4+ T cells from blood, cultured in vitro, sampled before SARS-CoV-2 vaccination. The TCR originated in a human donor who had recovered from COVID-19. This CDR3 reads CASSPVRTDKRETEAFF. The CDR3 nucleotides are TGTGCCAGCAGTCCAGTTAGGACAGACAAAAGGGAAACTGAAGCTTTCTTT.